Each of the 21 T cell receptor beta chains below was sequenced from the same sample in a study of CD8 T cells in ankylosing spondylitis. TCRdb reprocessed the 5' RACE reads with MiXCR, giving one entry per CDR3 protein. Of some 240,000 distinct CDR3 sequences in the sample, 24% were seen once. Sequencing used blood, either unsorted or a sorted T cell fraction (not recorded which). The receptors originated from a male donor with ankylosing spondylitis or in good health (not recorded which).

This clonotype has a count of ten or more. The chain has TRBV20-1 and TRBJ1-2, with D maybe TRBD1 (6 bases). This CDR3 contains 14 residues. Trimming removed 4 bases from V and 6 bases from J, with 18 bases in between. CDR1 and CDR2 from the germline V gene are DFQATT and SNEGSKA (reference sequence). The CDR3 DNA reads as TGCAGTGCTACCGCGGACAGATGGGCACATGGCTACACCTTC. As protein: CSATADRWAHGYTF.

This clonotype was seen repeatedly, ten times or more. CDR3 amino acids: CASSRLTQGENIQYF. The CDR3 DNA is TGTGCCAGCAGCCGCCTCACCCAGGGGGAAAACATTCAGTACTTC. J is TRBJ2-4 and V is TRBV4-2; 7 bases align to TRBD1. This CDR3 comprises 15 residues. The V gene's germline CDR1 is LGHNA and CDR2 YNFKEQ. J was trimmed by 5 bases and V by 4 bases; bases with no gene match: 8.

This clonotype was seen only a few times. The chain has TRBV25-1 and TRBJ2-1, with TRBD2 as a possible D gene (5 bases). The germline V and J ends were trimmed by 3 bases and 9 bases, with 15 bases remaining between them. CDR3 length equals 14 residues. Germline loops: CDR1 MGHDK, CDR2 SYGVNS. The CDR3 sequence is CASSERVGRSEQFF. The CDR3 coding sequence is TGTGCCAGCAGTGAGCGGGTCGGACGGAGTGAGCAGTTCTTC. Drawing the rest from reference TRBV25-1 and TRBJ2-1, the complete variable domain is EADIYQTPRYLVIGTGKKITLECSQTMGHDKMYWYQQDPGMELHLIHYSYGVNSTEKGDLSSESTVSRIRTEHFPLTLESARPSHTSQYLCASSERVGRSEQFFGPGTRLTVL.

This clonotype was detected a few times. J is TRBJ1-2 and V is TRBV12-3 or TRBV12-4; the D gene is possibly TRBD1 (6 bases). The CDR3 spans 14 residues. V shed 4 bases and J shed 8 bases, with 17 bases lying between them. The CDR3 DNA reads as TGTGCCAGCAGTTCACAGGGAGGTGATCCAGGCTACACCTTC. This sequence encodes CASSSQGGDPGYTF.

The chain joins TRBV28 to TRBJ2-5; 7 positions agree with TRBD1. The CDR3 has 15 amino acids. From germline, CDR1 is MDHEN and CDR2 SYDVKM. The V segment lost 2 bases and the J segment 4 bases; nucleotides outside the gene matches: 7. In DNA form, the CDR3 reads TGTGCCAGCAGTTTACCCGGGACAGCAGGAGAGACCCAGTACTTC. Its translation is CASSLPGTAGETQYF.

The genes are TRBV12-3 or TRBV12-4 and TRBJ1-4; TRBD1 matches 9 bases. J lost 6 bases, V lost 6 bases, and 2 bases had no gene match. The CDR3 loop spans 13 amino acids. CDR3 sequence reads: CASRRDRDEKLFF. CDR3 sequence (DNA): TGTGCCAGCAGAAGGGACAGGGATGAAAAACTGTTTTTT.

This chain links TRBV20-1 with TRBJ2-1; D possibly corresponds to TRBD1 (5 bases). Germline CDR1 DFQATT, CDR2 SNEGSKA (reference sequence). Trimming stripped 8 bases from V and 8 bases from J, with 13 bases between. CDR3 length: 11 residues. The DNA for the CDR3 is TGCAGTCAGCAGGGTTCCTATGAGCAGTTCTTC. Protein: CSQQGSYEQFF.

Many counts were recorded for this clonotype. V is TRBV20-1 and J is TRBJ1-3; D call uncertain. This CDR3 has 14 residues. The germline V gene has CDR1 DFQATT and CDR2 SNEGSKA (reference sequence). The V gene lost 5 bases and the J gene lost 0 bases, with 11 bases spanning the gap. CDR3 bases: TGCAGTGCTGGTCTTGGTTTCTCTGGAAACACCATATATTTT. This gives the protein CSAGLGFSGNTIYF.

The V call is TRBV15, the J call TRBJ1-4, with 7 bases fitting TRBD1. CDR1 and CDR2 from the germline V gene are LNHNV and YYDKDF (reference sequence). CDR3 size: 14 residues. With V trimmed by 4 bases and J by 5 bases, 4 bases remained unmatched. The CDR3 DNA sequence: TGTGCCACCAGCAAGGGACAGTTAAATGAAAAACTGTTTTTT. It specifies CATSKGQLNEKLFF.

Ten or more counts support this clonotype. The chain carries TRBV11-1 and TRBJ2-5; no clear D. V was trimmed by 2 bases and J by 5 bases, leaving 15 bases between them. Germline-derived CDR1 and CDR2 are SGHAT and FQDESV (reference sequence). The CDR3 has 15 amino acids. The CDR3 DNA reads as TGTGCCAGCAGCTTACGCGGTATCCTAGTTGAGACCCAGTACTTC. Translation: CASSLRGILVETQYF. The full variable domain, completed using reference TRBV11-1 and TRBJ2-5, is EAEVAQSPRYKITEKSQAVAFWCDPISGHATLYWYRQILGQGPELLVQFQDESVVDDSQLPKDRFSAERLKGVDSTLKIQPAELGDSAMYLCASSLRGILVETQYFGPGTRLLVL.

J is TRBJ2-2 and V is TRBV9; 8 nucleotides line up with TRBD2. V trimming: 4 bases; J trimming: 0 bases; junction bases outside the gene matches: 8. The CDR3 has 17 amino acids. Germline V lookup: CDR1 SGDLS, CDR2 YYNGEE. The CDR3 here is CASSRRSGGANTGELFF. The CDR3 DNA reads as TGTGCCAGCAGCAGACGGAGCGGGGGAGCGAACACCGGGGAGCTGTTTTTT. Filled out from reference TRBV9 and TRBJ2-2, the complete variable domain reads DSGVTQTPKHLITATGQRVTLRCSPRSGDLSVYWYQQSLDQGLQFLIQYYNGEERAKGNILERFSAQQFPDLHSELNLSSLELGDSALYFCASSRRSGGANTGELFFGEGSRLTVL.

Many counts were recorded for this clonotype. The chain couples TRBV20-1 to TRBJ2-1, with TRBD2 as a possible D gene (5 bases). The CDR3 totals 16 residues. CDR1 DFQATT and CDR2 SNEGSKA come from the germline V gene (reference sequence). V lost 2 bases and J 0 bases, leaving 14 bases between the germline ends. CDR3 region: CSARLSSPISYNEQFF. CDR3 bases: TGCAGTGCTAGATTGTCTAGCCCTATCTCCTACAATGAGCAGTTCTTC.

This chain connects TRBV2 to TRBJ2-2; 8 bases match TRBD2. This CDR3 contains 15 residues. The germline V gene encodes CDR1 SNHLY and CDR2 FYNNEI. The V segment lost 10 bases and the J segment 1 base; nucleotides outside the gene matches: 8. The CDR3 sequence: CATGQTSENTGELFF. The CDR3 DNA is TGTGCCACCGGTCAGACTAGCGAGAACACCGGGGAGCTGTTTTTT.

The chain joins TRBV20-1 to TRBJ1-1; TRBD1 matches 7 bases. V was pared by 0 bases and J by 0 bases, with 7 bases of the junction left unmatched. The CDR3 contains 16 residues. The germline V gene has CDR1 DFQATT and CDR2 SNEGSKA (reference sequence). The CDR3 bases are TGCAGTGCTAGAGATACAGGGGTGCGCATGAACACTGAAGCTTTCTTT. Its translation: CSARDTGVRMNTEAFF.

This clonotype was observed at least ten times. V and J are TRBV20-1 and TRBJ2-1; 7 nucleotides match TRBD2. Germline V gene sequence: CDR1 DFQATT, CDR2 SNEGSKA (reference sequence). The CDR3 covers 15 residues. Unmatched junction bases numbered 7, after V lost 0 bases and J lost 5 bases. The CDR3 loop is CSARDFQRGHNEQFF. The DNA of the CDR3 is TGCAGTGCTAGAGACTTCCAGCGGGGACACAATGAGCAGTTCTTC.

There are many counts of this clonotype. The V gene is TRBV12-3 or TRBV12-4, the J gene TRBJ2-3; TRBD2 matches at 8 bases. This CDR3 region has 15 residues. Germline trimming cut 1 base from V and 7 bases from J; bases unmatched to any gene: 7. The CDR3 nucleotides are TGTGCCAGCAGTTTAGTGTCGGGGGGGAGGAATACGCAGTATTTT. Translation: CASSLVSGGRNTQYF.

This clonotype appeared many times. The genes are TRBV28 and TRBJ1-1, with TRBD1 matching over 7 bases. Germline CDR1 MDHEN, CDR2 SYDVKM. This CDR3 is 19 amino acids long. With V trimmed by 3 bases and J by 1 base, 17 bases remained unmatched. The CDR3 loop is CASSLKRRSDRVPNTEAFF. CDR3 nucleotide sequence: TGTGCCAGCAGTTTGAAGAGACGGTCTGACAGGGTCCCGAACACTGAAGCTTTCTTT.

The gene calls are TRBV3-1 and TRBJ2-3; D might be TRBD2 (6 bases). CDR3 length equals 16 residues. Per the germline V gene, CDR1 is LGHDT and CDR2 is YNNKEL (reference sequence). V gave up 1 base and J gave up 4 bases, with 15 bases separating them. CDR3 residues: CASSQGSGTEPDTQYF. CDR3 sequence (DNA): TGTGCCAGCAGCCAAGGGTCGGGGACTGAGCCAGATACGCAGTATTTT.

This clonotype has ten or more counts. This chain uses TRBV12-3 or TRBV12-4 with TRBJ2-5, with D unclear. This CDR3 spans 14 amino acids. V lost 3 bases to trimming and J lost 3 bases, with 11 bases between them. The CDR3 region is CASSLVGGKETQYF. The CDR3 DNA reads TGTGCCAGCAGTTTGGTGGGCGGTAAAGAGACCCAGTACTTC.

The CDR3 DNA reads as TGCAGTGCGCCTGGGACACCCCCGAACATTCAGTACTTC. Protein sequence: CSAPGTPPNIQYF. This chain uses TRBV20-1 with TRBJ2-4, with D possibly TRBD1 on 6 matching bases. The germline V gene has CDR1 DFQATT and CDR2 SNEGSKA (reference sequence). Trimming pared 6 bases from V and 7 bases from J, leaving 16 bases between. The CDR3 runs to 13 residues.

This clonotype was recorded only once. The CDR3 region has the DNA TGCGCCAGCAGCTTGATGAGGGGGGATACGCAGTATTTT. Translation: CASSLMRGDTQYF. The genes are TRBV5-1 and TRBJ2-3; the D gene is possibly TRBD1 (6 bases). V was clipped by 1 base and J by 6 bases, with 9 bases between them. Germline CDR1 is SGHRS and CDR2 is YFSETQ. The CDR3 extends over 13 amino acids.